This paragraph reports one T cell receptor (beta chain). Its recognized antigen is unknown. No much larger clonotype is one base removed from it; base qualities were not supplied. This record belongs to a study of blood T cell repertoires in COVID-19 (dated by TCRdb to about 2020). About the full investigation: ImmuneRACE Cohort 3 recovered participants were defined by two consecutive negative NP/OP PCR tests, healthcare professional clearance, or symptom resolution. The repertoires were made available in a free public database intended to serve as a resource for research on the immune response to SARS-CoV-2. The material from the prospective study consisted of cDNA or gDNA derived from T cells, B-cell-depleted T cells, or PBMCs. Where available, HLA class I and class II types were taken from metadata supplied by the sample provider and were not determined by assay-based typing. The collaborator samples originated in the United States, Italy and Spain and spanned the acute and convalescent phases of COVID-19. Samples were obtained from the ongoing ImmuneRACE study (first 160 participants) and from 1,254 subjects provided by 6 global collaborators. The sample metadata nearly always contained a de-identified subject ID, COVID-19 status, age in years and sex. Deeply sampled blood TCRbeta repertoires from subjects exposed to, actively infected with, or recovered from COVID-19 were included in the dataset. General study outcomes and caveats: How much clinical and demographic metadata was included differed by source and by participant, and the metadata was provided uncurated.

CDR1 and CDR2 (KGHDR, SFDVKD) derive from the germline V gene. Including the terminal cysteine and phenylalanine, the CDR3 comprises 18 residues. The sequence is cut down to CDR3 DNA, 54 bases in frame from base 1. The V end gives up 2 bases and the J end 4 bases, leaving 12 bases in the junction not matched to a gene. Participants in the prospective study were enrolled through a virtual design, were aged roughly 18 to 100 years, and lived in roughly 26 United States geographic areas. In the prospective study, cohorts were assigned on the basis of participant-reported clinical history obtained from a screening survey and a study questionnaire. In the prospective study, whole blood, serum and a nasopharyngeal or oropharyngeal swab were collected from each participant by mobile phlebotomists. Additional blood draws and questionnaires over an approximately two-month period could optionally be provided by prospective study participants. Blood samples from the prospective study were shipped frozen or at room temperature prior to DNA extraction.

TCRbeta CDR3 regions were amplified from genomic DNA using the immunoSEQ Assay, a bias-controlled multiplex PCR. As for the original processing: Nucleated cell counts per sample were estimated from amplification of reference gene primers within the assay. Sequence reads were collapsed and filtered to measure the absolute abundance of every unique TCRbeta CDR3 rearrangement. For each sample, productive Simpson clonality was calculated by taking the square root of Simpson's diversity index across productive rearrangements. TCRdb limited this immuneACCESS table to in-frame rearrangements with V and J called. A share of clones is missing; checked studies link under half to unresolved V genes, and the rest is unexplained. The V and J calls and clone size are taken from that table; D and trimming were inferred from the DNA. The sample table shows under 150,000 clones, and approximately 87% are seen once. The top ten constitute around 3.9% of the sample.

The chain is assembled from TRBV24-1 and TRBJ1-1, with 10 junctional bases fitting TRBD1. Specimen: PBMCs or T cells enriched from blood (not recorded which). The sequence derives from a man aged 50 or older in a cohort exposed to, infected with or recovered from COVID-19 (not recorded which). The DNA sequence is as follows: TGTGCCACCAGTGATTCTGGACGGGACAGGGGTGGTCGCACTGAAGCTTTCTTT. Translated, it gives CATSDSGRDRGGRTEAFF.